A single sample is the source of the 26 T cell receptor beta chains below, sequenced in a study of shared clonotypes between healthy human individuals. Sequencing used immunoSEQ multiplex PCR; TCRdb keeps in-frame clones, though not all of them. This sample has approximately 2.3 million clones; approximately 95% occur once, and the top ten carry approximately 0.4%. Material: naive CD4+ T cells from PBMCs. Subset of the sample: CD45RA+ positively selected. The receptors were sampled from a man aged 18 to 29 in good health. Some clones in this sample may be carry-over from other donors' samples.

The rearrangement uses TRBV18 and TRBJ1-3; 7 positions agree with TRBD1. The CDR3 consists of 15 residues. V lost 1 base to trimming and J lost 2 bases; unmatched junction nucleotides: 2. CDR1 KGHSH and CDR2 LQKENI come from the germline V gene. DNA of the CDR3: TGTGCCAGCTCACCACAGGGGGCGGCTGGAAACACCATATATTTT. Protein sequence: CASSPQGAAGNTIYF.

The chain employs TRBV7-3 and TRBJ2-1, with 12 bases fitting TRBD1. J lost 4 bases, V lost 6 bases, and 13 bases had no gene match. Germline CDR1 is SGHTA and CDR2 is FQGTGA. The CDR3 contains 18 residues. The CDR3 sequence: CASRISGTGGRRYNEQFF. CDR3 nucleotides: TGTGCCAGCAGGATTTCCGGGACAGGGGGCAGGAGGTACAATGAGCAGTTCTTC.

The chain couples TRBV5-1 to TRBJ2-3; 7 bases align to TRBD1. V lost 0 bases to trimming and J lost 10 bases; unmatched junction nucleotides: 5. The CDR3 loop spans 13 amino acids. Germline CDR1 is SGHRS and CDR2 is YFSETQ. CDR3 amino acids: CASSLVATGAQYF. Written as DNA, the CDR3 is TGCGCCAGCAGCTTGGTGGCCACAGGGGCGCAGTATTTT.

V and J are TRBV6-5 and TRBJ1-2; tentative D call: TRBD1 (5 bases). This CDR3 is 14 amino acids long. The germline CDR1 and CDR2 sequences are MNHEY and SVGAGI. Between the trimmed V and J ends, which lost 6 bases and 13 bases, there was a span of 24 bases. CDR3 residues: CASRRGDAQARCTF. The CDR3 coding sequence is TGTGCCAGCAGACGCGGGGACGCCCAAGCGCGGTGCACCTTC.

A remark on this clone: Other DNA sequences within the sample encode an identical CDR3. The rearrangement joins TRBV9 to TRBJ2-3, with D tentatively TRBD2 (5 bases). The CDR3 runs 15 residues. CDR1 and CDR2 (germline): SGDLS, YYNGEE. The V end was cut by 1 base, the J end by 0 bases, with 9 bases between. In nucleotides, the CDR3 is TGTGCCAGCAGCGTAACCGGGGTTAGCACAGATACGCAGTATTTT. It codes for CASSVTGVSTDTQYF.

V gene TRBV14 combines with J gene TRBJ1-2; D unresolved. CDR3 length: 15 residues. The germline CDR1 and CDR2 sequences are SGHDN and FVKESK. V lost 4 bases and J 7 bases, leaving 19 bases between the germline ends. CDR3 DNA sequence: TGTGCCAGCAGCCTTTCAGCCCTCGGATGGGGTGGCTACACCTTC. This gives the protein CASSLSALGWGGYTF.

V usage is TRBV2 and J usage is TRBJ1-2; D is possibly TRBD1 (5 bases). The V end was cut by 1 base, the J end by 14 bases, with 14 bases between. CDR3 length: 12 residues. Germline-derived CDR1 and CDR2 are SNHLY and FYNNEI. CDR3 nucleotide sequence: TGTGCCAGCAGTGAAGGACAGACCCCACCTACCTTC. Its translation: CASSEGQTPPTF.

Here the CDR3 reads CASSRGLAGITDTQYF. The CDR3 bases are TGTGCCAGCAGCCGCGGGCTAGCGGGGATCACAGATACGCAGTATTTT. The J gene is TRBJ2-3, the V gene TRBV7-9; 9 nucleotides line up with TRBD2. The CDR3 runs to 16 residues. V shed 5 bases and J 2 bases; nucleotides not matched to a gene: 8. Germline CDR1 reads SEHNR; CDR2 reads FQNEAQ (reference sequence).

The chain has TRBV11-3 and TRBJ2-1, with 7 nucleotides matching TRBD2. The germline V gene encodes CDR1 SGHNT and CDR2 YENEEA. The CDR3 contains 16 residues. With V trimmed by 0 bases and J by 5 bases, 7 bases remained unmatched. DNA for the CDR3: TGTGCCAGCAGCTTAGATAGTGGCCTAGCGGACAATGAGCAGTTCTTC. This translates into CASSLDSGLADNEQFF.

The CDR3 spells CASSLPREPYEQYF. The CDR3 DNA follows: TGTGCCAGTAGTTTGCCCCGTGAGCCCTACGAGCAGTACTTC. The chain recombines TRBV19 with TRBJ2-7; D gene unclear. The CDR3 sequence is 14 residues long. Germline V gene data show CDR1 as LNHDA and CDR2 as SQIVND (reference sequence). The V end was cut by 5 bases, the J end by 2 bases, with 13 bases between.

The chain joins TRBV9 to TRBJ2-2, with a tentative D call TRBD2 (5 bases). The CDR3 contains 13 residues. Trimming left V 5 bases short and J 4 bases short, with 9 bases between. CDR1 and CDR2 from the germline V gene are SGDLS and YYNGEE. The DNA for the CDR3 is TGTGCCAGCAGGCCACGGGGCACCGGGGAGCTGTTTTTT. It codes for CASRPRGTGELFF.

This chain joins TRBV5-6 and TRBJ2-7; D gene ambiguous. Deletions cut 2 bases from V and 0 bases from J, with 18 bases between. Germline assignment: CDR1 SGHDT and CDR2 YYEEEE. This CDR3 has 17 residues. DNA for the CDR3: TGTGCCAGCAGCTTAAAGTTCCCAACCGTCAGCTCCTACGAGCAGTACTTC. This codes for CASSLKFPTVSSYEQYF.

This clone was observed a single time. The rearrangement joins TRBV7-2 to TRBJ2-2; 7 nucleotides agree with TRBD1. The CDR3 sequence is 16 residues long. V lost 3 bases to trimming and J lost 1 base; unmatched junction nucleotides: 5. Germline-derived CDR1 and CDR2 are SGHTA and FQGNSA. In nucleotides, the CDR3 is TGTGCCAGCAGCTTTCAGGGGGTTCTGAACACCGGGGAGCTGTTTTTT. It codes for CASSFQGVLNTGELFF.

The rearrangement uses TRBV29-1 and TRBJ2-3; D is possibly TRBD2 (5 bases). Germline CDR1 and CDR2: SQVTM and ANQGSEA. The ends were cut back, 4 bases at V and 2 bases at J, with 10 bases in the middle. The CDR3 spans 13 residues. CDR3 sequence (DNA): TGCAGCGTTGTCGGACTCCTCACAGATACGCAGTATTTT. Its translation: CSVVGLLTDTQYF.

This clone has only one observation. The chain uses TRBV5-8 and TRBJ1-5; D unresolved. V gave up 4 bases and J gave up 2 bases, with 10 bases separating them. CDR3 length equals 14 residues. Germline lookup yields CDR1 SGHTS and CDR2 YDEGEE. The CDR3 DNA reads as TGTGCCAGCAGCCACGTGACCGGCAATCAGCCCCAGCATTTT. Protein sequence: CASSHVTGNQPQHF.

The DNA of the CDR3 is TGTGCCAGCAGTTGGGGACAGCCACAAGAGACCCAGTACTTC. Amino acids: CASSWGQPQETQYF. The chain employs TRBV5-4 and TRBJ2-5, with TRBD1 matching 7 bases. Per the germline V gene, CDR1 is SGHNT and CDR2 is YYREEE (reference sequence). The V gene end was trimmed by 5 bases and the J gene end by 2 bases; junction bases not matched to a gene: 6. The CDR3 is 14 amino acids.

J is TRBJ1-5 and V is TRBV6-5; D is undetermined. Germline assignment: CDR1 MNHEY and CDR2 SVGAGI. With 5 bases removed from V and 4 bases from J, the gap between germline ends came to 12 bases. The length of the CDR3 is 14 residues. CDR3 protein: CASSAWGSNQPQHF. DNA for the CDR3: TGTGCCAGCAGTGCCTGGGGTTCTAATCAGCCCCAGCATTTT.

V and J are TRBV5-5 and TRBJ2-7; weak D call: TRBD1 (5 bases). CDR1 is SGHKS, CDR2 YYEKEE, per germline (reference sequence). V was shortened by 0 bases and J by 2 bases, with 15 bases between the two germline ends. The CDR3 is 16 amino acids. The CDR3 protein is CASSLAVSTDTYEQYF. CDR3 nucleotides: TGTGCCAGCAGCTTGGCGGTGTCGACAGACACCTACGAGCAGTACTTC.

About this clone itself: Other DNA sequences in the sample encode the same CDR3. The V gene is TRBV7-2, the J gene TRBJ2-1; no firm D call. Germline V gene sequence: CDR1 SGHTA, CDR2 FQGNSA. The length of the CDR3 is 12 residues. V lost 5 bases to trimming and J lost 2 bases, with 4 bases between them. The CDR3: CASSPTYNEQFF. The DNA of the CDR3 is TGTGCCAGCAGCCCTACCTACAATGAGCAGTTCTTC.

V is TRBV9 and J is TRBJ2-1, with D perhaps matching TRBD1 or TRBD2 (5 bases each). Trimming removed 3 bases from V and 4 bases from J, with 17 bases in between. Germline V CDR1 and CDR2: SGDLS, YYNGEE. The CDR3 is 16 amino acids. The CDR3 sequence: CASSARGETVYNEQFF. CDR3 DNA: TGTGCCAGCAGCGCAAGAGGGGAAACAGTTTACAATGAGCAGTTCTTC.

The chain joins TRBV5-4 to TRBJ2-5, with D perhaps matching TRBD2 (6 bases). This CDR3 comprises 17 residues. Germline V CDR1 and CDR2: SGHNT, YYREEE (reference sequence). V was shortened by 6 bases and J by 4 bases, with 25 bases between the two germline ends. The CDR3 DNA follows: TGTGCCAGCAACCCCGGGGGTGGGGGAGTGAGTGGAGAGACCCAGTACTTC. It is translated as CASNPGGGGVSGETQYF.

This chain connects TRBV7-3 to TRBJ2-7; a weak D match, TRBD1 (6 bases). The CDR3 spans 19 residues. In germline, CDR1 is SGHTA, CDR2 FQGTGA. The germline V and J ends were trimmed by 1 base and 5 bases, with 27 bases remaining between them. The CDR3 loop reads CASSLRAPGWAGVADEQYF. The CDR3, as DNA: TGTGCCAGCAGCTTAAGAGCCCCCGGTTGGGCAGGGGTAGCTGACGAGCAGTACTTC.

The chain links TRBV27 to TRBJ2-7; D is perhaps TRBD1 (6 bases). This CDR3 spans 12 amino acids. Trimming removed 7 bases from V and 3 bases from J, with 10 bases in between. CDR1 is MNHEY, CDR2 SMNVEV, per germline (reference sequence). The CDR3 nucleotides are TGTGCCAGCAAGAGGGGGAACTACGAGCAGTACTTC. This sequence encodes CASKRGNYEQYF.

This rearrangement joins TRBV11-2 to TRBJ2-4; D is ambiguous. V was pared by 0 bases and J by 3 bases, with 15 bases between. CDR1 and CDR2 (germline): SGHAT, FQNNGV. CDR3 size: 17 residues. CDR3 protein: CASSLDRSDGGKNIQYF. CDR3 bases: TGTGCCAGCAGCTTAGATCGATCGGACGGCGGCAAAAACATTCAGTACTTC.

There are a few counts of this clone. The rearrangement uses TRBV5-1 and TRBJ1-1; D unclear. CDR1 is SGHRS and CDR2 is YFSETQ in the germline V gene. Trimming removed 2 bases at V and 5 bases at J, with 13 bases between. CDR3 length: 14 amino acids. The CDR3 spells CASSFGPTPTEAFF. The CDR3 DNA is TGCGCCAGCAGCTTTGGTCCAACCCCTACTGAAGCTTTCTTT.

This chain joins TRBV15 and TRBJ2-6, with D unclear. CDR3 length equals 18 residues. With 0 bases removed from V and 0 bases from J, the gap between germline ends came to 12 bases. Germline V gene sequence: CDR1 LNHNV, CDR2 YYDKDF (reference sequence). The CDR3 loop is CATSREAPRTSGANVLTF. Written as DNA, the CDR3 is TGTGCCACCAGCAGAGAGGCACCCCGAACCTCTGGGGCCAACGTCCTGACTTTC.